Following are 22 T cell receptor beta chains from one sample sequenced in a study of blood T cell repertoires in COVID-19. Data came from immunoSEQ multiplex PCR; TCRdb stores just in-frame clones and leaves some out. Altogether around 500,000 clones are present, approximately 85% being singletons, with the ten largest covering more than 3%. The sequenced material came from peripheral blood. The receptors were gathered from a human donor in a cohort sampled during active COVID-19.

This clone occurred once. The chain employs TRBV6-1 and TRBJ2-1; 8 bases line up with TRBD1. V lost 3 bases, J lost 9 bases, and 10 bases stayed unmatched. This CDR3 contains 15 residues. CDR1 is MNHNS and CDR2 is SASEGT in the germline V gene. CDR3 residues: CASSDGRGRPLEQFF. In DNA form, the CDR3 reads TGTGCCAGCAGTGACGGCAGGGGGCGCCCCCTTGAGCAGTTCTTC.

This rearrangement joins TRBV5-1 to TRBJ2-7, with D perhaps matching TRBD1 (6 bases). V dropped 4 bases and J dropped 2 bases, with 13 bases sitting between them. This CDR3 contains 14 residues. Germline CDR1 SGHRS, CDR2 YFSETQ. This chain's CDR3 is CASSPRTATYEQYF. The CDR3 DNA follows: TGCGCCAGCAGCCCCAGGACAGCCACCTACGAGCAGTACTTC.

The gene calls are TRBV12-5 and TRBJ2-3; TRBD2 matches at 11 bases. V was clipped by 6 bases and J by 5 bases; unmatched bases: 4. Germline CDR1 is LGHNT and CDR2 is FRNRAP. CDR3 length: 14 residues. CDR3 in amino acids: CASGPGTSGDTQYF. CDR3 nucleotide sequence: TGTGCTAGTGGCCCCGGGACTAGCGGAGATACGCAGTATTTT. Full variable domain (remainder filled in from reference TRBV12-5 and TRBJ2-3): DARVTQTPRHKVTEMGQEVTMRCQPILGHNTVFWYRQTMMQGLELLAYFRNRAPLDDSGMPKDRFSAEMPDATLATLKIQPSEPRDSAVYFCASGPGTSGDTQYFGPGTRLTVL.

The V gene is TRBV6-2 or TRBV6-3, the J gene TRBJ1-1; D gene uncertain. The length of the CDR3 is 17 residues. V was cut by 0 bases and J by 8 bases, with 22 bases left in between. Germline assignment: CDR1 MNHEY and CDR2 SVGEGT. The CDR3 DNA follows: TGTGCCAGCAGTTACTCTCCCAGGACTACGGTGGACCTGGAAGCTTTCTTT. Protein: CASSYSPRTTVDLEAFF.

The V gene is TRBV9, the J gene TRBJ2-1, with D perhaps matching TRBD2 (6 bases). V lost 3 bases, J lost 5 bases, and 9 bases lay in between. Per the germline V gene, CDR1 is SGDLS and CDR2 is YYNGEE. CDR3 length: 13 residues. Written as DNA, the CDR3 is TGTGCCAGCAGCGGACTAGGGGACAATGAGCAGTTCTTC. Residues: CASSGLGDNEQFF.

The chain couples TRBV19 to TRBJ2-7, with 12 nucleotides matching TRBD1. Germline V CDR1 and CDR2: LNHDA, SQIVND (reference sequence). This CDR3 has 16 amino acids. After removal of 0 bases from V and 5 bases from J, the junction contained 5 bases not matched to a gene. The CDR3 DNA reads as TGTGCCAGTAGTATAGAAACCGGGACAGGGGGCGACGAGCAGTACTTC. It specifies CASSIETGTGGDEQYF.

The chain combines TRBV2 with TRBJ1-3; tentative D call: TRBD1 (6 bases). The CDR3 is 16 amino acids. V lost 6 bases to trimming and J lost 0 bases, with 15 bases between them. CDR1 is SNHLY and CDR2 is FYNNEI in the germline V gene. CDR3 protein: CASRTSGHGSGNTIYF. The CDR3 DNA reads TGTGCCAGCAGGACCTCGGGACACGGCTCTGGAAACACCATATATTTT.

The count of this clone is one. At one end the junction does not follow the germline gene, possibly because of a read error. The DNA of the CDR3 is TGTGCCACCAGCAGAGACTCGAGACCAGGGGTAATGGTCTTC. It encodes CATSRDSRPGVMVF. The chain carries TRBV15 and TRBJ2-1; the D gene is possibly TRBD1 (6 bases). CDR1 is LNHNV, CDR2 YYDKDF, per germline (reference sequence). The CDR3 has 14 amino acids. The full variable domain, its missing parts supplied by reference TRBV15 and TRBJ2-1, is DAMVIQNPRYQVTQFGKPVTLSCSQTLNHNVMYWYQQKSSQAPKLLFHYYDKDFNNEADTPDNFQSRRPNTSFCFLDIRSPGLGDTAMYLCATSRDSRPGVMVFGPGTRLTVL.

V is TRBV5-6 and J is TRBJ2-5; D perhaps matches TRBD1 (6 bases). Germline V gene lookup returns CDR1 SGHDT and CDR2 YYEEEE. The CDR3 is made up of 16 amino acids. V shed 3 bases and J shed 0 bases, with 15 bases lying between them. CDR3: CASSSNRDNNQETQYF. The CDR3 DNA reads as TGTGCCAGCAGCTCTAATCGGGACAACAACCAAGAGACCCAGTACTTC.

The rearrangement uses TRBV9 and TRBJ2-3; no firm D call. The CDR3 spans 13 residues. Trimming took 3 bases from V and 4 from J, leaving 9 bases between them. Per the germline V gene, CDR1 is SGDLS and CDR2 is YYNGEE. This CDR3 is CASSASPPDTQYF. The CDR3 DNA reads as TGTGCCAGCAGCGCGTCTCCTCCAGATACGCAGTATTTT.

V and J are TRBV3-1 (or the pseudogene TRBV3-2) and TRBJ1-6; D is undetermined. V was trimmed by 1 base and J by 10 bases, leaving 11 bases between them. Germline values: CDR1 LGHDT, CDR2 YNNKEL (reference sequence). This CDR3 has 14 residues. This chain's CDR3 is CASSQGWARSPLHF. In nucleotides, the CDR3 is TGTGCCAGCAGCCAAGGTTGGGCTCGATCACCCCTCCACTTT.

Comment on this clone: In the same sample, other DNA sequences code for this CDR3. The J gene is TRBJ2-1, the V gene TRBV27; D not certain. This CDR3 has 14 amino acids. Germline CDR1 is MNHEY and CDR2 is SMNVEV (reference sequence). Trimming removed 6 bases from V and 0 bases from J, with 9 bases in between. CDR3 DNA: TGTGCCAGCAGCCCCGGTAGCTCCTACAATGAGCAGTTCTTC. Amino acid sequence: CASSPGSSYNEQFF.

The chain combines TRBV28 with TRBJ1-2; no clear D gene. V was clipped by 5 bases and J by 3 bases, with 16 bases between them. The CDR3 has 15 residues. From germline, CDR1 is MDHEN and CDR2 SYDVKM. CDR3 in DNA: TGTGCCAGCAGTCCCCCCGGGAGTGCCGACTATGGCTACACCTTC. It translates to CASSPPGSADYGYTF.

J is TRBJ2-3 and V is TRBV7-8; weak D call: TRBD2 (5 bases). Trimming took off 2 bases at V and 4 bases at J, with 19 bases between the two ends. CDR1 is SGHVS, CDR2 FQNEAQ, per germline. The CDR3 runs 17 residues. The CDR3 reads CASSLLRGPPPPDTQYF. The CDR3 coding sequence is TGTGCCAGCAGCTTATTGCGAGGGCCTCCGCCACCAGATACGCAGTATTTT. The full variable domain, in which reference TRBV7-8 and TRBJ2-3 provide the parts outside the CDR3, is GAGVSQSPRYKVAKRGQDVALRCDPISGHVSLFWYQQALGQGPEFLTYFQNEAQLDKSGLPSDRFFAERPEGSVSTLKIQRTQQEDSAVYLCASSLLRGPPPPDTQYFGPGTRLTVL.

The gene calls are TRBV6-6 and TRBJ1-1; D is unresolved. There are 14 residues in the CDR3. CDR1 MNHNY and CDR2 SVGAGI come from the germline V gene (reference sequence). Between the trimmed V and J ends, which lost 0 bases and 1 base, there was a span of 6 bases. As DNA, the CDR3 is TGTGCCAGCAGTTACTCGACTGCGAACACTGAAGCTTTCTTT. It specifies CASSYSTANTEAFF.

The sample holds one count of this clone. This chain uses TRBV10-3 with TRBJ1-3; 8 bases agree with TRBD1. From germline, CDR1 is ENHRY and CDR2 SYGVKD. Trimming at V came to 6 bases and at J to 0 bases, leaving 4 bases not matched to a gene. This CDR3 region has 15 residues. The CDR3 DNA sequence: TGTGCCATCAGGGAGGGACAGGCCTCTGGAAACACCATATATTTT. It encodes CAIREGQASGNTIYF.

The chain is built from TRBV28 and TRBJ1-6, with 9 bases lining up with TRBD1. This CDR3 has 17 amino acids. V lost 5 bases to trimming and J lost 4 bases; unmatched junction nucleotides: 9. Per germline, CDR1 MDHEN and CDR2 SYDVKM. The CDR3, as DNA: TGTGCCAGCAGTCGCCCGGGACAGGGCTATTATAATTCACCCCTCCACTTT. This codes for CASSRPGQGYYNSPLHF.

The genes are TRBV7-9 and TRBJ2-7; D is uncertain. V gave up 2 bases and J gave up 6 bases, with 11 bases separating them. Germline V gives CDR1 SEHNR, CDR2 FQNEAQ (reference sequence). CDR3 length: 13 amino acids. The CDR3 DNA reads as TGTGCCAGCAGCTTAAACTCTAACCTCGAGCAGTACTTC. It codes for CASSLNSNLEQYF. Based on the CDR3 plus reference TRBV7-9 and TRBJ2-7, the full variable domain is DTGVSQNPRHKITKRGQNVTFRCDPISEHNRLYWYRQTLGQGPEFLTYFQNEAQLEKSRLLSDRFSAERPKGSFSTLEIQRTEQGDSAMYLCASSLNSNLEQYFGPGTRLTVT.

There are a few counts of this clone. The rearrangement joins TRBV5-6 to TRBJ1-2; a weak D match, TRBD1 (5 bases). Trimming cost V 4 bases and J 4 bases, with 14 bases left between them. The V gene's germline CDR1 is SGHDT and CDR2 YYEEEE. This CDR3 has 14 amino acids. CDR3 coding DNA: TGTGCCAGCAGCCCGGGGGGGGTCCCCTATGGCTACACCTTC. Translating gives CASSPGGVPYGYTF.

Worth noting for this clone: At one boundary the junction diverges from the germline segment, which might be a read error. V gene TRBV7-7 combines with J gene TRBJ2-5, with D possibly matching TRBD2 (6 bases). Germline assignment: CDR1 SSHAT and CDR2 FNYEAQ (reference sequence). The CDR3 runs 15 residues. In DNA, the CDR3 is TGTGCTAGCAGCTTAGATGTGGGGGGCCAAGAGACCCAGTACTTC. It yields the protein CASSLDVGGQETQYF.

V and J are TRBV24-1 and TRBJ2-5; TRBD2 agrees at 13 bases. J gave up 4 bases and V 3 bases, and 7 bases lay outside the gene matches. The CDR3 is made up of 17 amino acids. Germline assignment: CDR1 KGHDR and CDR2 SFDVKD. CDR3 sequence: CATSDHGLAGAGETQYF. For the CDR3, the DNA is TGTGCCACCAGTGATCATGGACTAGCGGGAGCGGGAGAGACCCAGTACTTC.

This chain joins TRBV6-2 or TRBV6-3 and TRBJ1-1; possible D gene TRBD1, 6 bases. The V gene lost 1 base and the J gene lost 6 bases, with 15 bases spanning the gap. The CDR3 runs to 15 residues. Germline lookup yields CDR1 MNHEY and CDR2 SVGEGT. The CDR3 region is CASSYLSTGLAEAFF. Here the CDR3 DNA reads TGTGCCAGCAGTTACTTGTCAACAGGGTTAGCTGAAGCTTTCTTT.